This T cell receptor (beta chain) was captured in a study of blood T cell repertoires in COVID-19 (TCRdb year 2020). About the full investigation: Samples from collaborators originated in the United States, Italy and Spain and spanned both the acute and convalescent phases of COVID-19. The material from the prospective study consisted of cDNA or gDNA derived from T cells, B-cell-depleted T cells, or PBMCs. Deeply sampled blood TCRbeta repertoires from subjects exposed to, actively infected with, or recovered from COVID-19 were included in the dataset. The repertoires were made available in a free public database intended to serve as a resource for research on the immune response to SARS-CoV-2. The samples were drawn from two sources: the first 160 participants of the ongoing ImmuneRACE study, and 1,254 subjects contributed by 6 global collaborators. Sample metadata almost always included a de-identified subject ID, COVID-19 status, age in years and sex. Where available, HLA class I and class II types were obtained from metadata supplied by the sample provider rather than from assay-based typing.

Broader findings and caveats from the paper: How much clinical and demographic metadata was included differed by source and by participant, and the metadata was provided uncurated.

Here V drops 9 bases and J drops 4 bases, and the junction holds 9 bases not matched to any gene. There are 15 amino acids in the CDR3, from cysteine to phenylalanine inclusive. Solely the CDR3 DNA is kept, with 45 bases framed from the first base. According to the germline V gene, CDR1 reads SGHDN and CDR2 reads FVKESK. TCRbeta CDR3 regions were amplified from genomic DNA by means of the immunoSEQ Assay, a bias-controlled multiplex PCR. The study's own analysis went as follows. Within the assay, amplification of reference gene primers was used to estimate how many nucleated cells each sample contained. To quantify the absolute abundance of each unique TCRbeta CDR3 rearrangement, sequence reads were collapsed and filtered. For each sample, productive Simpson clonality was calculated as the square root of Simpson's diversity index over productive rearrangements. TCRdb re-hosts the immuneACCESS table, in-frame sequences only. Its copies lack some clones; in the studies checked, an unresolved V gene accounts for under half of them, and the cause for the rest is not known. The D gene and trimming were derived from the DNA, and the V and J assignments and clone size from that table. The sample data list 170,000 or so clones, and around 80% of these were observed just once. The top ten constitute around 7% of the sample.

Collaborating institutions collected whole blood in K2EDTA tubes following their own protocols. For TCRbeta analysis, collaborators shipped samples in one of three forms: frozen whole blood, isolated PBMCs, or DNA extracted from either of those sample types. As concerns this clone: The target of this receptor is not known. No much larger clone exists at a distance of one base, and base qualities are not known.

The sequenced material came from peripheral blood. This sequence was found in a man in his 70s with active or convalescent COVID-19. The chain links TRBV14 with TRBJ2-3, with 11 central nucleotides matching TRBD2. The DNA reads as follows: TGTGCCAGAACAATAGCGGGAGGGCCACCAGATACGCAGTATTTT. This codes for CARTIAGGPPDTQYF. With the portions outside the CDR3 filled from the reference TRBV14 and TRBJ2-3 genes, the complete variable region becomes EAGVTQFPSHSVIEKGQTVTLRCDPISGHDNLYWYRRVMGKEIKFLLHFVKESKQDESGMPNNRFLAERTGGTYSTLKVQPAELEDSGVYFCARTIAGGPPDTQYFGPGTRLTVL.